These 10 T cell receptor beta chains were sequenced from one sample in a study of control samples from healthy donors and cancer patients. The method was immunoSEQ multiplex PCR; TCRdb's version includes in-frame clones alone and lacks a portion of them. The data show some 120,000 clones, with about 91% seen just once and approximately 8.6% held by the top ten. The sample comprised blood. All receptors come from a man in his late teens or twenties in good health.

CDR3 sequence (DNA): TGTGCCAGCAGCCCCAGGCCCCGGTACACTGAAGCTTTCTTT. This codes for CASSPRPRYTEAFF. V is TRBV7-9 and J is TRBJ1-1, with unresolved D. CDR1 SEHNR and CDR2 FQNEAQ come from the germline V gene (reference sequence). The CDR3 contains 14 residues. V lost 5 bases and J lost 3, with 13 bases in between.

CDR3 in DNA: TGTGCCAGCAGTGACTCAGAGGGGGCGGATGAGCAGTTCTTC. Amino acid sequence: CASSDSEGADEQFF. This chain uses TRBV6-4 with TRBJ2-1, with 7 nucleotides matching TRBD1. The CDR3 totals 14 residues. Germline V gives CDR1 MRHNA, CDR2 SNTAGT. V lost 0 bases, J lost 8 bases, and 4 bases stayed unmatched.

This chain connects TRBV5-8 to TRBJ1-5; D is ambiguous. Trimming shortened V by 2 bases and J by 7 bases, and 7 bases separated the two germline ends. Germline CDR1 is SGHTS and CDR2 is YDEGEE. The length of the CDR3 is 12 residues. The CDR3, as DNA: TGTGCCAGCAGCTTAGGCGCCCAGCCCCAGCATTTT. This translates into CASSLGAQPQHF.

In DNA form, the CDR3 reads TGTGCCAGCACCCGAACGCACCGGGACAGGGTATACGAGACCCAGTACTTC. As protein: CASTRTHRDRVYETQYF. The chain couples TRBV21-1 to TRBJ2-5; the D call TRBD1 from the table was never checked on the DNA. TRBV21-1 is a recognized pseudogene. The CDR3 is 17 amino acids.

The rearrangement uses TRBV27 and TRBJ2-1; 7 nucleotides match TRBD1. The CDR3 totals 17 residues. Germline V gives CDR1 MNHEY, CDR2 SMNVEV (reference sequence). Trimming at V came to 2 bases and at J to 0 bases, leaving 7 bases not matched to a gene. The CDR3 nucleotides read TGTGCCAGCAGTTTAAGGGGACAGTGGGCCTCCTACAATGAGCAGTTCTTC. As protein: CASSLRGQWASYNEQFF.

The J gene is TRBJ2-7, the V gene TRBV27; 7 nucleotides line up with TRBD1. Germline CDR1 MNHEY, CDR2 SMNVEV (reference sequence). The CDR3 is 13 amino acids. The V gene end was trimmed by 6 bases and the J gene end by 2 bases; junction bases not matched to a gene: 4. CDR3 DNA sequence: TGTGCCAGCAGGGGGGACAGCACCTACGAGCAGTACTTC. Amino acids: CASRGDSTYEQYF.

V usage is TRBV6-5 and J usage is TRBJ1-2, with D unresolved. This CDR3 spans 16 amino acids. V dropped 0 bases and J dropped 0 bases, with 11 bases sitting between them. CDR1 is MNHEY, CDR2 SVGAGI, per germline. The CDR3 DNA reads as TGTGCCAGCAGTTACTCGAGGAGTCTCGCTAACTATGGCTACACCTTC. Translation gives CASSYSRSLANYGYTF.

This clone has a handful of counts. This chain links TRBV20-1 with TRBJ2-7, with D maybe TRBD1 (5 bases). Germline V gene sequence: CDR1 DFQATT, CDR2 SNEGSKA (reference sequence). Trimming left V 3 bases short and J 4 bases short, with 16 bases between. This CDR3 spans 14 amino acids. The CDR3 DNA follows: TGCAGTGCTAGTAATTATCAGGGTGTGTACGAGCAGTACTTC. It codes for CSASNYQGVYEQYF.

V is TRBV7-9 and J is TRBJ2-7; 8 positions match TRBD1. J was trimmed by 2 bases and V by 6 bases; bases with no gene match: 6. Germline-derived CDR1 and CDR2 are SEHNR and FQNEAQ (reference sequence). CDR3 length: 14 amino acids. CDR3 sequence reads: CASSKRTGPYEQYF. The CDR3 region has the DNA TGTGCCAGCAGTAAACGGACAGGGCCCTACGAGCAGTACTTC. The variable domain in full, with the rest retrieved from reference TRBV7-9 and TRBJ2-7, is DTGVSQNPRHKITKRGQNVTFRCDPISEHNRLYWYRQTLGQGPEFLTYFQNEAQLEKSRLLSDRFSAERPKGSFSTLEIQRTEQGDSAMYLCASSKRTGPYEQYFGPGTRLTVT.

The V gene is TRBV6-2 or TRBV6-3, the J gene TRBJ2-1; perhaps TRBD1 as D (6 bases). Trimming took 4 bases from V and 4 from J, leaving 29 bases between them. The CDR3 sequence is 20 residues long. The germline V gene encodes CDR1 MNHEY and CDR2 SVGEGT. CDR3 protein: CASSSDRRPATAKAYNEQFF. The CDR3 coding sequence is TGTGCCAGCAGTTCCGACAGGAGACCCGCAACAGCGAAAGCTTACAATGAGCAGTTCTTC.